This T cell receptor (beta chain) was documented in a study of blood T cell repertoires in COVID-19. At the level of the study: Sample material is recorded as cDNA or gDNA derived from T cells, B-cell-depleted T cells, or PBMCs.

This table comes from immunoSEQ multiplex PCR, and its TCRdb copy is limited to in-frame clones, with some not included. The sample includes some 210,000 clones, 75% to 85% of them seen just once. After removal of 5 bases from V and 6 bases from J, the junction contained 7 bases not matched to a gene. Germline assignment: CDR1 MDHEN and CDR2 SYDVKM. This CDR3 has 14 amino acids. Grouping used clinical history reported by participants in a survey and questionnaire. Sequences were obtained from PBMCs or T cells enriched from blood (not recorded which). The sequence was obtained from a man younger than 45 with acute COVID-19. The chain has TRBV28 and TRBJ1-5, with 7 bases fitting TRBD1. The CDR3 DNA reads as TGTGCCAGCAGTCGCACAGGGGTGGTTCAGCCCCAGCATTTT. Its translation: CASSRTGVVQPQHF.